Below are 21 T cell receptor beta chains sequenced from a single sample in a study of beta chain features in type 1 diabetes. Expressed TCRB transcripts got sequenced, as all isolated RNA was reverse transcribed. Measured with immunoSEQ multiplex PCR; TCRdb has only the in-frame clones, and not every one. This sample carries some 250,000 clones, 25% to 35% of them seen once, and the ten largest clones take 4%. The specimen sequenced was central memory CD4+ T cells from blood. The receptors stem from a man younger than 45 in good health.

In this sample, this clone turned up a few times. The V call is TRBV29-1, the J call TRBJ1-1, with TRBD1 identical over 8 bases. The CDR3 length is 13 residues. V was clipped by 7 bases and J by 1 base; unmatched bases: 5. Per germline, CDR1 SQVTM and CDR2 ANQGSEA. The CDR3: CSASTGGNTEAFF. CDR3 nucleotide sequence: TGCAGCGCTTCTACAGGGGGGAACACTGAAGCTTTCTTT. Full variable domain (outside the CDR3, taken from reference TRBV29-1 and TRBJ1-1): SAVISQKPSRDICQRGTSLTIQCQVDSQVTMMFWYRQQPGQSLTLIATANQGSEATYESGFVIDKFPISRPNLTFSTLTVSNMSPEDSSIYLCSASTGGNTEAFFGQGTRLTVV.

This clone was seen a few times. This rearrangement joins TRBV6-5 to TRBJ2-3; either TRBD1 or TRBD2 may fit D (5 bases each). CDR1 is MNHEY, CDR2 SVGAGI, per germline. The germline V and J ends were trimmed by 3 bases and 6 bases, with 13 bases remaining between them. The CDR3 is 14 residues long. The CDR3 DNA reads TGTGCCAGCAGTTATGGGGGAATTTCGGATACGCAGTATTTT. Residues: CASSYGGISDTQYF.

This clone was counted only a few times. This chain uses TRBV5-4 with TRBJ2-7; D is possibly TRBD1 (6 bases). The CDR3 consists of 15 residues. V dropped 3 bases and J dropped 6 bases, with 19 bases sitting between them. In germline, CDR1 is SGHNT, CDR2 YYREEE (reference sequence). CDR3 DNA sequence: TGTGCCAGCAGCTCAGTGGTAGGCGGACAGTCCGAGCAGTACTTC. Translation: CASSSVVGGQSEQYF.

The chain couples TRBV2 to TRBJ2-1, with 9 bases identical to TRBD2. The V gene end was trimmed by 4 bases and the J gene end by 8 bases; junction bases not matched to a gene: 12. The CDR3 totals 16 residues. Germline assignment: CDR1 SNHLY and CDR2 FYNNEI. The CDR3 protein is CASSGAGGLATDEQFF. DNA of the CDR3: TGTGCCAGCAGTGGGGCGGGAGGACTAGCGACCGATGAGCAGTTCTTC.

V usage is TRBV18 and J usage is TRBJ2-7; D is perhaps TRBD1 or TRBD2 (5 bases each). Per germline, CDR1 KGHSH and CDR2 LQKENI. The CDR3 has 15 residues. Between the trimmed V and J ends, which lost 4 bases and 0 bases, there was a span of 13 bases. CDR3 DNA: TGTGCCAGCTCACGAGGGGCGCACCTCTCCTACGAGCAGTACTTC. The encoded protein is CASSRGAHLSYEQYF. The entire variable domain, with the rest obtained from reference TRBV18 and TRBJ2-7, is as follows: NAGVMQNPRHLVRRRGQEARLRCSPMKGHSHVYWYRQLPEEGLKFMVYLQKENIIDESGMPKERFSAEFPKEGPSILRIQQVVRGDSAAYFCASSRGAHLSYEQYFGPGTRLTVT.

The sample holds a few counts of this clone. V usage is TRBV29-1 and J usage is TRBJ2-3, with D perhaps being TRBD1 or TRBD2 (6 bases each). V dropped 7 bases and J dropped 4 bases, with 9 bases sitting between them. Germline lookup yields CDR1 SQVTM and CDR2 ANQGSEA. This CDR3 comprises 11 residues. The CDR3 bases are TGCAGCGCGGGGGCGGCAGATACGCAGTATTTT. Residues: CSAGAADTQYF.

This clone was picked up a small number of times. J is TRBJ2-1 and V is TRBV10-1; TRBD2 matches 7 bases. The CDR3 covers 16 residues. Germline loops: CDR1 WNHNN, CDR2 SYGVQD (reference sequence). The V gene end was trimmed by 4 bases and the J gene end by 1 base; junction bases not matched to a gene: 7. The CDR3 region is CASSVTSGTSYNEQFF. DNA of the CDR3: TGCGCCAGCAGTGTAACAAGCGGGACGTCCTACAATGAGCAGTTCTTC.

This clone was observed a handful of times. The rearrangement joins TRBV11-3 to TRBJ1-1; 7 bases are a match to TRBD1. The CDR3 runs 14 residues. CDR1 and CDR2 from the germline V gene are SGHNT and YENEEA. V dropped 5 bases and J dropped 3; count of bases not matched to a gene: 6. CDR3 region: CASSHRGRDTEAFF. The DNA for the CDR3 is TGTGCCAGCAGCCACAGGGGACGGGACACTGAAGCTTTCTTT.

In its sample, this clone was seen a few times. Written as DNA, the CDR3 is TGTGCCTATCGGACAGGGGGCACCGGGGAGCTGTTTTTT. The encoded protein is CAYRTGGTGELFF. The V gene is TRBV30, the J gene TRBJ2-2; 10 bases align to TRBD1. J gave up 4 bases and V 7 bases, and 3 bases lay outside the gene matches. The germline V gene has CDR1 GTSNPN and CDR2 SVGIG (reference sequence). The CDR3 extends over 13 amino acids.

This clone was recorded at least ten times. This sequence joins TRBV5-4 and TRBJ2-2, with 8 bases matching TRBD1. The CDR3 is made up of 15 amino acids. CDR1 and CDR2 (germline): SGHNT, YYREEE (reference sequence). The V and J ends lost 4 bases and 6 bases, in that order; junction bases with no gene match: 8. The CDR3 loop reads CASSAGTGHPGELFF. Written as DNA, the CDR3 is TGTGCCAGCAGCGCAGGGACAGGTCATCCCGGGGAGCTGTTTTTT. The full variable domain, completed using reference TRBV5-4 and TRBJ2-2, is ETGVTQSPTHLIKTRGQQVTLRCSSQSGHNTVSWYQQALGQGPQFIFQYYREEENGRGNFPPRFSGLQFPNYSSELNVNALELDDSALYLCASSAGTGHPGELFFGEGSRLTVL.

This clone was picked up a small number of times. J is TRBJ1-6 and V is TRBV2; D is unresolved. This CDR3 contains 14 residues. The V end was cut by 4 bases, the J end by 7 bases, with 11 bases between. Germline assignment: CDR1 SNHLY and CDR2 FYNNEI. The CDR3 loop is CASSGRVWNSPLHF. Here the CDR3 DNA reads TGTGCCAGCAGTGGAAGGGTATGGAATTCACCCCTCCACTTT.

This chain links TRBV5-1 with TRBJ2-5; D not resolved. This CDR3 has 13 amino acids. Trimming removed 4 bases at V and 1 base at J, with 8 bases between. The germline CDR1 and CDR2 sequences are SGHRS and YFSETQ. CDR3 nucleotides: TGCGCCAGCAGCCGTACTCTCCAAGAGACCCAGTACTTC. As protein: CASSRTLQETQYF.

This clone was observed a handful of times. The CDR3 nucleotides are TGTGCCATCAGTGATCTGGACGGTAGCTCCTACGAGCAGTACTTC. Protein sequence: CAISDLDGSSYEQYF. The chain is built from TRBV10-3 and TRBJ2-7; D is undetermined. This CDR3 region has 15 residues. CDR1 ENHRY and CDR2 SYGVKD come from the germline V gene. V lost 3 bases to trimming and J lost 0 bases, with 12 bases between them.

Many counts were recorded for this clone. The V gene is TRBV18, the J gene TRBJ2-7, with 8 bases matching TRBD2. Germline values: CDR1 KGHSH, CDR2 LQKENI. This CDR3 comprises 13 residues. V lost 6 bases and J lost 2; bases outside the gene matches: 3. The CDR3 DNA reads TGTGCCAGCTCGCCAGCGGGGGCCTACGAGCAGTACTTC. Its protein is CASSPAGAYEQYF.

CDR3 sequence (DNA): TGCGCCAGCAGCTTAGGACAGGGTGGAGGGGAAGAGACCCAGTACTTC. This gives the protein CASSLGQGGGEETQYF. The rearrangement joins TRBV5-1 to TRBJ2-5; 8 nucleotides align to TRBD1. CDR1 is SGHRS and CDR2 is YFSETQ in the germline V gene. Trimming cost V 2 bases and J 3 bases; bases outside gene matches: 9. The CDR3 runs 16 residues. Full variable domain (remainder filled in from reference TRBV5-1 and TRBJ2-5): KAGVTQTPRYLIKTRGQQVTLSCSPISGHRSVSWYQQTPGQGLQFLFEYFSETQRNKGNFPGRFSGRQFSNSRSEMNVSTLELGDSALYLCASSLGQGGGEETQYFGPGTRLLVL.

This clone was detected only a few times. CDR3 loop: CASSTDSRSYNEQFF. In DNA, the CDR3 is TGTGCCAGCAGCACCGACAGCCGCTCCTACAATGAGCAGTTCTTC. The rearrangement joins TRBV5-6 to TRBJ2-1; D possibly corresponds to TRBD1 (5 bases). Trimming cost V 4 bases and J 0 bases, with 11 bases left between them. Germline assignment: CDR1 SGHDT and CDR2 YYEEEE. The CDR3 length is 15 residues.

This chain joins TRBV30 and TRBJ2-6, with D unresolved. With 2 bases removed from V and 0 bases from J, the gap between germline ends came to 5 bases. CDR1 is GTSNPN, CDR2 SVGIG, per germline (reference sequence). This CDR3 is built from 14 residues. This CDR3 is CAWSPRSGANVLTF. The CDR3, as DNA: TGTGCCTGGAGTCCCCGCTCTGGGGCCAACGTCCTGACTTTC.

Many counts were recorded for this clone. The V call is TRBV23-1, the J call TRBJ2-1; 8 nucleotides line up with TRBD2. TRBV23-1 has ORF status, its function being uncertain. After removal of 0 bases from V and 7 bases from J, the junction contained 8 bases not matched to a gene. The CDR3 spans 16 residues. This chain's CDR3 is CASSQSSRGGMNEQFF. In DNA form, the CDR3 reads TGCGCCAGCAGTCAATCGTCCCGGGGGGGCATGAATGAGCAGTTCTTC.

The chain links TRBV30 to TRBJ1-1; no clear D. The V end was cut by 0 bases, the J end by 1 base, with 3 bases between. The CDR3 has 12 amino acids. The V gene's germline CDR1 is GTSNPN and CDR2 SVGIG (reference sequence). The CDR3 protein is CAWSVWNTEAFF. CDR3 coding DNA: TGTGCCTGGAGTGTTTGGAACACTGAAGCTTTCTTT.

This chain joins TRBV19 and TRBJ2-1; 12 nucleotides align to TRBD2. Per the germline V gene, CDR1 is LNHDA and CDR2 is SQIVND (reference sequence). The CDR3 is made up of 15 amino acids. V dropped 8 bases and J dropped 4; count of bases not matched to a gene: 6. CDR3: CASGQTSGGYNEQFF. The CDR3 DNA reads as TGTGCCAGTGGACAAACTAGCGGGGGGTACAATGAGCAGTTCTTC.

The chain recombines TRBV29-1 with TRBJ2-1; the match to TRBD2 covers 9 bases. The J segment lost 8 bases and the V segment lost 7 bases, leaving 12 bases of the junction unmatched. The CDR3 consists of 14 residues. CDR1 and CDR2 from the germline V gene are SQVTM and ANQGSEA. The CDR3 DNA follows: TGCAGCGGCCGCGGGAGGGCCATCGGCCATGAGCAGTTCTTC. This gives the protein CSGRGRAIGHEQFF.